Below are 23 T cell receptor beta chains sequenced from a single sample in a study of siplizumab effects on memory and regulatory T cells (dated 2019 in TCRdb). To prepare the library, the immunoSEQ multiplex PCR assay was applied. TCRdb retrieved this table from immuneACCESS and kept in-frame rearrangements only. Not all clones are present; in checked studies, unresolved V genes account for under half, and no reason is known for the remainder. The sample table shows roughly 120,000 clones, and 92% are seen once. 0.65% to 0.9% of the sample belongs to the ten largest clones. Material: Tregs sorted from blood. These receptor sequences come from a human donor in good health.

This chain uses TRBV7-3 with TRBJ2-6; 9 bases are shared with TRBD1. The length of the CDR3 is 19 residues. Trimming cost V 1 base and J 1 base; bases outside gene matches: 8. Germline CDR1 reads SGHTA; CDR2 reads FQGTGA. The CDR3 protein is CASSLIQGAGLSGANVLTF. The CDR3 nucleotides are TGTGCCAGCAGCTTAATACAGGGGGCTGGACTATCTGGGGCCAACGTCCTGACTTTC.

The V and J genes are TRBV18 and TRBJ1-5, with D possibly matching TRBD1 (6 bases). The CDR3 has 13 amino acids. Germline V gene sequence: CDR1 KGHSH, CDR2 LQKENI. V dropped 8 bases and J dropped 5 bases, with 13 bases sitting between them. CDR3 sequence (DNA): TGTGCCAGCCGGGACAATCGAGATCAGCCCCAGCATTTT. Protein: CASRDNRDQPQHF.

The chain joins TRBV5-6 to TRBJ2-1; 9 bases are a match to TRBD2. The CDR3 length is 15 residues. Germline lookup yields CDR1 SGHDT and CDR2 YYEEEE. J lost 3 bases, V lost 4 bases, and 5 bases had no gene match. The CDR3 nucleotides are TGTGCCAGCAGCGTCACTAGCGGGTACTACAATGAGCAGTTCTTC. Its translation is CASSVTSGYYNEQFF.

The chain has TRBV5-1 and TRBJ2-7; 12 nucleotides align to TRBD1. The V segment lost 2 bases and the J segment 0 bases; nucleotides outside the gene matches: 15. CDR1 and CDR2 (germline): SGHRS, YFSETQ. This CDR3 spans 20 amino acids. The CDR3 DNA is TGCGCCAGCAGCTTCACCGGGACAGGGGGCGCGGTAAGGGTCTCCTACGAGCAGTACTTC. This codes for CASSFTGTGGAVRVSYEQYF.

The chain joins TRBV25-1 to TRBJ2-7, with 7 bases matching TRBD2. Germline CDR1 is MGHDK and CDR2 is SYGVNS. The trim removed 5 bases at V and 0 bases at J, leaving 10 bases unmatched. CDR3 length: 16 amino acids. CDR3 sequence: CASSRPAGVGSYEQYF. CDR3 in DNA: TGTGCCAGCAGTAGACCTGCGGGGGTGGGCTCCTACGAGCAGTACTTC.

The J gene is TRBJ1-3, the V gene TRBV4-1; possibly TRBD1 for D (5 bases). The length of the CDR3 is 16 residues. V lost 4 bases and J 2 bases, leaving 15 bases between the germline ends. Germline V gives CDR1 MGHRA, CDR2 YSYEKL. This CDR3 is CASSPRPGDAGNTIYF. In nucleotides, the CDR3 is TGCGCCAGCAGCCCCCGGCCGGGGGATGCTGGAAACACCATATATTTT.

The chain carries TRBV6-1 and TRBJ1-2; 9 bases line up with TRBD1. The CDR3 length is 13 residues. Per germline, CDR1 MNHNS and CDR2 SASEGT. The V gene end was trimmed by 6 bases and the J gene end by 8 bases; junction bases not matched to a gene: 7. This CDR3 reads CASSDRGWRGYTF. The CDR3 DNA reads TGTGCCAGCAGCGACAGGGGGTGGAGGGGCTACACCTTC.

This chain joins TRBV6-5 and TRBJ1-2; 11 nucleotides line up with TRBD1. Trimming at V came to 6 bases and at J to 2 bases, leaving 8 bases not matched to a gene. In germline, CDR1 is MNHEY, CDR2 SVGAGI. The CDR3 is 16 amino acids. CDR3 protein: CASSYAGQGANYGYTF. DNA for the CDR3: TGTGCCAGCAGCTACGCCGGACAGGGGGCGAACTATGGCTACACCTTC.

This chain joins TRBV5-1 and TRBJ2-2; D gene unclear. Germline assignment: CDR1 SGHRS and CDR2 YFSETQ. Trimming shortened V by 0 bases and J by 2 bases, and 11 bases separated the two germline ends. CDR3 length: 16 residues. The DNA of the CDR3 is TGCGCCAGCAGCTTGGCGGCCCAGATTAACACCGGGGAGCTGTTTTTT. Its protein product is CASSLAAQINTGELFF.

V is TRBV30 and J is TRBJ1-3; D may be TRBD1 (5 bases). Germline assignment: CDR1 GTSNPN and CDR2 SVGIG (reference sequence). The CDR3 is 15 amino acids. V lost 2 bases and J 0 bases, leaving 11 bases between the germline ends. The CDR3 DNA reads TGTGCCTGGAGTAGAGGGACGGACTCTGGAAACACCATATATTTT. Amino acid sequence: CAWSRGTDSGNTIYF.

This CDR3 reads CASSLLRDRDVEQYF. The CDR3 nucleotides read TGTGCCAGCAGCTTACTTCGGGACAGGGATGTCGAGCAGTACTTC. The J gene is TRBJ2-7, the V gene TRBV7-9, with TRBD1 identical over 9 bases. The CDR3 length is 15 residues. V gave up 2 bases and J gave up 6 bases; unmatched junction bases: 8. The germline CDR1 and CDR2 sequences are SEHNR and FQNEAQ (reference sequence).

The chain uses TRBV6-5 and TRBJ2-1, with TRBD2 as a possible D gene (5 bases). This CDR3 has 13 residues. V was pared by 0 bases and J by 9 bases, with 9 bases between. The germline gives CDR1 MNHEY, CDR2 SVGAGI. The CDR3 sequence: CASSYSPEGEQFF. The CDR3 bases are TGTGCCAGCAGTTACTCCCCCGAGGGTGAGCAGTTCTTC.

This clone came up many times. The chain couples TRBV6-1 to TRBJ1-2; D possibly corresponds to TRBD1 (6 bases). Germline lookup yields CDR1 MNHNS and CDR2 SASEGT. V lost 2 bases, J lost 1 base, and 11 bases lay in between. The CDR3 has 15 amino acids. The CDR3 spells CASSEMWGLNYGYTF. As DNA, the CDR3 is TGTGCCAGCAGTGAAATGTGGGGGCTTAACTATGGCTACACCTTC.

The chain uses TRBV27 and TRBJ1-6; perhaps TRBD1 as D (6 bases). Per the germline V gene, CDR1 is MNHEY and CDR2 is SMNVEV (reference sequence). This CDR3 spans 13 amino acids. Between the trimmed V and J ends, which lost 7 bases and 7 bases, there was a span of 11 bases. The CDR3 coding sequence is TGTGCCAGCACCCGAGGACAGAATTCACCCCTCCACTTT. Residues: CASTRGQNSPLHF.

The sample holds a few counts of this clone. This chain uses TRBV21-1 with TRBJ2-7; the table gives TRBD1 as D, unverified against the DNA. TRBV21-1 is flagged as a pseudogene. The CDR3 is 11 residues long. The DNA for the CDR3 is TGTGCCAGCAGCAAATGGGGGCCGCAGTACTTC. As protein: CASSKWGPQYF.

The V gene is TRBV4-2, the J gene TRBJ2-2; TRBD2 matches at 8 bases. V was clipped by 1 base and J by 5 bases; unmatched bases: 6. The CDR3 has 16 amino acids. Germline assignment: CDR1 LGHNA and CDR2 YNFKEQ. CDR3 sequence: CASSQVSGRGTGELFF. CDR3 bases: TGTGCCAGCAGCCAAGTGAGCGGGAGAGGTACCGGGGAGCTGTTTTTT.

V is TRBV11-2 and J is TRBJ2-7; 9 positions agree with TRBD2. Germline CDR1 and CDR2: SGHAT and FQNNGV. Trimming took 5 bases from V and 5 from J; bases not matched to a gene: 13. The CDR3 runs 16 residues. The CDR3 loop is CASSVFSGGTAHEQYF. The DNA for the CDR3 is TGTGCCAGCAGCGTTTTCAGCGGGGGGACGGCACACGAGCAGTACTTC.

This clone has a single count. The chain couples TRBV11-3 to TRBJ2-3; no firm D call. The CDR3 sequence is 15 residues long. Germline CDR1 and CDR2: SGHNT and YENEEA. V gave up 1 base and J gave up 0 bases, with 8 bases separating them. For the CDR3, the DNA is TGTGCCAGCAGCTTAGGACGAACTAGCACAGATACGCAGTATTTT. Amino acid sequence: CASSLGRTSTDTQYF.

DNA for the CDR3: TGTGCCAGCTCACCACCGGAGGGGATGAACACTGAAGCTTTCTTT. The encoded protein is CASSPPEGMNTEAFF. The chain employs TRBV18 and TRBJ1-1; the D gene is possibly TRBD1 (5 bases). V lost 0 bases to trimming and J lost 0 bases, with 8 bases between them. Germline CDR1 reads KGHSH; CDR2 reads LQKENI. This CDR3 has 15 amino acids.

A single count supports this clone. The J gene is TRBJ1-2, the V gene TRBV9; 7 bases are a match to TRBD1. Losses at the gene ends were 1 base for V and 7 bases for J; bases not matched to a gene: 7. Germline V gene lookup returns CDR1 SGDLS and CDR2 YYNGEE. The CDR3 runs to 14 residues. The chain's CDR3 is CASSVQGVLGGYTF. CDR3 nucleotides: TGTGCCAGCAGCGTACAGGGGGTTCTAGGTGGCTACACCTTC.

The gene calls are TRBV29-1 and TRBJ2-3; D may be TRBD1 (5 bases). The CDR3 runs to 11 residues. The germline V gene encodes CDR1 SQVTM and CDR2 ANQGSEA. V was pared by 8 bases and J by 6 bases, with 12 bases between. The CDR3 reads CSPRVGDTQYF. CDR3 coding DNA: TGCAGCCCCAGGGTCGGGGATACGCAGTATTTT.

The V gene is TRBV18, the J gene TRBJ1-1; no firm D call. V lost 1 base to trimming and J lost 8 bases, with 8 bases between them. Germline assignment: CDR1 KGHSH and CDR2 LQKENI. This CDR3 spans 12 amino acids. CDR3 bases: TGTGCCAGCTCACCACAAGAGACAGAAGCTTTCTTT. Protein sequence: CASSPQETEAFF.

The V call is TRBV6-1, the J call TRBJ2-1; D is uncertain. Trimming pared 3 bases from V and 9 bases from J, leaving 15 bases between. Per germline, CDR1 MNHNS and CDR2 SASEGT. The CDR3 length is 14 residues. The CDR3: CASSEIIPRSEQFF. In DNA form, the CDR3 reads TGTGCCAGCAGTGAGATTATTCCTCGGAGTGAGCAGTTCTTC.